This T cell receptor beta chain appears in the sequencing data of a study of blood T cells in healthy people across ages. This clonotype was detected a few times. The CDR3 runs to 15 residues. Trimming removed 1 base from V and 4 bases from J, with 13 bases in between. Per germline, CDR1 SGHAT and CDR2 FQNNGV. The authors ran a second PCR of about 6 to 11 cycles using a sample-barcoded 5' primer and a J-beta primer mix. TCRdb passed the 5' RACE reads through MiXCR, listing each CDR3 protein once. The data hold more than 900,000 distinct CDR3 sequences, with just under 30% observed a single time. This sample also belongs to another study, concerning T cells of mothers and their children.

The genes are TRBV11-2 and TRBJ1-2; D might be TRBD1 (6 bases). Sequencing input: blood. The clonotype comes from a woman aged 35 to 49 in good health. CDR3 loop: CASSLGVLGGYGYTF. The CDR3 DNA sequence: TGTGCCAGCAGCTTAGGCGTCTTAGGGGGCTATGGCTACACCTTC.